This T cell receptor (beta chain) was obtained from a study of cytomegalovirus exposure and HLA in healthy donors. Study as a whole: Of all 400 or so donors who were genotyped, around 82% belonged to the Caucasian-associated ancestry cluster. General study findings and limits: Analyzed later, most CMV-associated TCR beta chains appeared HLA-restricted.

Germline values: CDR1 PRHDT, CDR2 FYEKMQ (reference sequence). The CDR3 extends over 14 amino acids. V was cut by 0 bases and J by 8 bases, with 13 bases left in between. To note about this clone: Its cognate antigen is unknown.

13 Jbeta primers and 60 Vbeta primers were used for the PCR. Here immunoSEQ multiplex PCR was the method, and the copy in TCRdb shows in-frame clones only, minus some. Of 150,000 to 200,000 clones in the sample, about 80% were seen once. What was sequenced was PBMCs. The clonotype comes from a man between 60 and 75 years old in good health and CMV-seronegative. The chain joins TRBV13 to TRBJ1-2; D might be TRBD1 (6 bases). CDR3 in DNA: TGTGCCAGCAGCTTAGGGGGACAAAAGGACGGCTACACCTTC. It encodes CASSLGGQKDGYTF.